This TCR beta chain was observed in a study of blood T cell repertoires in COVID-19. Study background: Samples representing acute and convalescent COVID-19 were sourced from the United States, Italy and Spain. Sample material is recorded as cDNA or gDNA derived from T cells, B-cell-depleted T cells, or PBMCs.

Per the original data handling: Estimation of nucleated cell counts relied on the amplification of reference gene primers. Assay: immunoSEQ multiplex PCR; the TCRdb copy retains only in-frame clones and omits some. For V, J and clone size, that table is used; D and trimming come from the DNA. This table holds about 130,000 clones, around 77% found once. This clone appeared once. The germline CDR1 and CDR2 sequences are SNHLY and FYNNEI. Trimming took 6 bases from V and 2 from J, leaving 10 bases between them. The CDR3 covers 13 residues. This chain links TRBV2 with TRBJ1-2, with D perhaps matching TRBD1 (6 bases). The sample taken for sequencing was peripheral blood. The TCR sequence derives from a human donor in a cohort sampled during active COVID-19. The CDR3 DNA reads TGTGCCAGCAGAGCTACAGGGAACTATGGCTACACCTTC. It is translated as CASRATGNYGYTF.